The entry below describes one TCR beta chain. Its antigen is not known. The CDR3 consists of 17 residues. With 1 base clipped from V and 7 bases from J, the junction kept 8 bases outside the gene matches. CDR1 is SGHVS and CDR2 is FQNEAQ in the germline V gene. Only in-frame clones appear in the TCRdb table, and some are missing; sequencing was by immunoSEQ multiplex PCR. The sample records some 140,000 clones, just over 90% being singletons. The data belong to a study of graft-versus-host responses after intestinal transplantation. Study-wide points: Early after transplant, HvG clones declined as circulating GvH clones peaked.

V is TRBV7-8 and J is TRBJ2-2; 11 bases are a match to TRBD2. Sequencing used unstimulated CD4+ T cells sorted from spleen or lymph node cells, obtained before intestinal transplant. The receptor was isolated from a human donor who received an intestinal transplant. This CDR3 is CASSLGLAGPGIGELFF. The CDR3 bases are TGTGCCAGCAGCTTAGGACTAGCGGGGCCAGGGATCGGGGAGCTGTTTTTT. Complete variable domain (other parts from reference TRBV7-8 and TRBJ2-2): GAGVSQSPRYKVAKRGQDVALRCDPISGHVSLFWYQQALGQGPEFLTYFQNEAQLDKSGLPSDRFFAERPEGSVSTLKIQRTQQEDSAVYLCASSLGLAGPGIGELFFGEGSRLTVL.